These 21 T cell receptor beta chains came from one sample sequenced in a study of a mutant IDH1 vaccine in newly diagnosed glioma. Time point specified: baseline, week 1 (first vaccination visit). Treatment noted: pre-vaccination baseline after standard-of-care therapy. Using immunoSEQ multiplex PCR, the repertoire was profiled, and TCRdb retains in-frame clones only, with some absent. The profile covers around 67,000 clones, with around 83% appearing a single time and about 4.8% taken by the ten largest. Source: peripheral blood mononuclear cells (PBMCs), taken from a glioma patient treated with radiotherapy, temozolomide or both. The receptors come from a woman between 18 and 30 years old with glioma. Some clones in this sample may be carry-over from other donors' samples.

This clone was seen a single time. The gene calls are TRBV2 and TRBJ2-1, with D perhaps TRBD1 or TRBD2 (7 bases each). Germline V gives CDR1 SNHLY, CDR2 FYNNEI. The CDR3 runs 14 residues. Between the trimmed V and J ends, which lost 6 bases and 9 bases, there was a span of 18 bases. CDR3 sequence reads: CASRGGTVTSEQFF. CDR3 DNA: TGTGCCAGCAGGGGAGGGACAGTGACGAGTGAGCAGTTCTTC.

The gene calls are TRBV6-1 and TRBJ2-1, with D unresolved. Per germline, CDR1 MNHNS and CDR2 SASEGT. V lost 6 bases, J lost 7 bases, and 16 bases lay in between. The CDR3 totals 14 residues. The CDR3 loop is CASSPVGLGNEQFF. DNA for the CDR3: TGTGCCAGCAGCCCCGTAGGGCTGGGAAATGAGCAGTTCTTC.

This clone was found a few times. The CDR3 reads CASSWEDQPQHF. In DNA, the CDR3 is TGTGCCAGCAGTTGGGAGGATCAGCCCCAGCATTTT. The J gene is TRBJ1-5, the V gene TRBV6-1; no definite D call. In germline, CDR1 is MNHNS, CDR2 SASEGT. The V and J ends lost 5 bases and 5 bases respectively, with 7 bases between them. This CDR3 has 12 amino acids.

V usage is TRBV15 and J usage is TRBJ2-5; D ambiguous. The V gene's germline CDR1 is LNHNV and CDR2 YYDKDF (reference sequence). The V end lost 5 bases, the J end lost 5 bases, and 21 bases lay between the germline ends. The CDR3 consists of 16 residues. This chain's CDR3 is CATSGREAGLGETQYF. The DNA for the CDR3 is TGTGCCACCAGCGGGCGAGAAGCAGGTCTCGGGGAGACCCAGTACTTC. Complete variable domain (other parts from reference TRBV15 and TRBJ2-5): DAMVIQNPRYQVTQFGKPVTLSCSQTLNHNVMYWYQQKSSQAPKLLFHYYDKDFNNEADTPDNFQSRRPNTSFCFLDIRSPGLGDTAMYLCATSGREAGLGETQYFGPGTRLLVL.

The J gene is TRBJ1-1, the V gene TRBV19; D uncertain. Between the trimmed V and J ends, which lost 2 bases and 0 bases, there was a span of 4 bases. Per the germline V gene, CDR1 is LNHDA and CDR2 is SQIVND (reference sequence). The CDR3 sequence is 13 residues long. CDR3 residues: CASSINVNTEAFF. The CDR3 bases are TGTGCCAGTAGTATAAACGTGAACACTGAAGCTTTCTTT.

The rearrangement joins TRBV4-3 to TRBJ2-1, with D unresolved. V dropped 0 bases and J dropped 5 bases, with 11 bases sitting between them. The CDR3 contains 15 residues. Looked up from germline, CDR1 is LGHNA and CDR2 is YSLEER. CDR3 in DNA: TGCGCCAGCAGCCAAGACGGAGAGAACAACAATGAGCAGTTCTTC. Translating it yields CASSQDGENNNEQFF.

This clone showed up just a few times. The chain is built from TRBV29-1 and TRBJ1-1; D gene uncertain. The CDR3 totals 10 residues. V was pared by 6 bases and J by 8 bases, with 10 bases between. Germline CDR1 is SQVTM and CDR2 is ANQGSEA. CDR3 region: CSVWGTEAFF. The CDR3 nucleotides are TGCAGCGTGTGGGGAACCGAAGCTTTCTTT.

The V and J genes are TRBV30 and TRBJ2-7, with a weak D call TRBD1 (6 bases). The CDR3 is made up of 12 amino acids. V was cut by 0 bases and J by 9 bases, with 12 bases left in between. Germline values: CDR1 GTSNPN, CDR2 SVGIG (reference sequence). Here the CDR3 DNA reads TGTGCCTGGAGTGTACAGGGCAGTCCGCAGTACTTC. This translates into CAWSVQGSPQYF.

The chain combines TRBV30 with TRBJ1-5; D is uncertain. The V and J ends lost 1 base and 7 bases respectively, with 11 bases between them. This CDR3 comprises 13 residues. The germline gives CDR1 GTSNPN, CDR2 SVGIG (reference sequence). The CDR3 DNA reads TGTGCCTGGAGTGCTTCAGAGGGCCAGCCCCAGCATTTT. Protein sequence: CAWSASEGQPQHF.

This chain uses TRBV19 with TRBJ2-6; 7 nucleotides agree with TRBD2. Trimming removed 3 bases from V and 2 bases from J; junction bases left unmatched: 4. The CDR3 is 16 residues long. From germline, CDR1 is LNHDA and CDR2 SQIVND (reference sequence). CDR3 residues: CASSMGGRAGANVLTF. CDR3 DNA: TGTGCCAGTAGTATGGGGGGGAGGGCTGGGGCCAACGTCCTGACTTTC.

The chain couples TRBV7-3 to TRBJ2-7; 9 bases are a match to TRBD1. The junction had 9 bases not matched to a gene; V was cut back by 6 bases and J by 6 bases. The CDR3 contains 14 residues. The germline V gene has CDR1 SGHTA and CDR2 FQGTGA. The chain's CDR3 is CASRLGGQGLEQYF. The CDR3 nucleotides are TGTGCCAGCAGGTTGGGGGGACAGGGACTCGAGCAGTACTTC. The complete variable domain, with remaining parts taken from reference TRBV7-3 and TRBJ2-7, reads GAGVSQTPSNKVTEKGKYVELRCDPISGHTALYWYRQSLGQGPEFLIYFQGTGAADDSGLPNDRFFAVRPEGSVSTLKIQRTERGDSAVYLCASRLGGQGLEQYFGPGTRLTVT.

The chain couples TRBV19 to TRBJ2-1; 9 bases are shared with TRBD1. Germline V gene data show CDR1 as LNHDA and CDR2 as SQIVND (reference sequence). J was trimmed by 2 bases and V by 9 bases; bases with no gene match: 5. This CDR3 comprises 14 residues. Here the CDR3 reads CASVTGGAYNEQFF. In nucleotides, the CDR3 is TGTGCCAGCGTGACAGGGGGAGCCTACAATGAGCAGTTCTTC.

This clone was seen only once. The rearrangement links TRBV30 to TRBJ2-3, with D possibly being TRBD1 (6 bases). V gave up 7 bases and J gave up 4 bases, with 15 bases separating them. The germline gives CDR1 GTSNPN, CDR2 SVGIG (reference sequence). The CDR3 is 13 residues long. Here the CDR3 reads CASEPYRADTQYF. CDR3 coding DNA: TGTGCCTCTGAGCCTTACAGGGCAGATACGCAGTATTTT.

With regard to this clone: At one boundary the junction diverges from the germline segment, which might be a read error. CDR3 sequence reads: CASTLLITRTANTEAFF. CDR3 DNA sequence: TGTGCCAGCACCTTGTTGATTACCCGGACAGCCAACACTGAAGCTTTCTTT. V usage is TRBV5-6 and J usage is TRBJ1-1, with D maybe TRBD1 (6 bases). The length of the CDR3 is 17 residues. Germline V gene data show CDR1 as SGHDT and CDR2 as YYEEEE.

This clone was seen only a few times. J is TRBJ1-1 and V is TRBV6-1; weak D call: TRBD1 (5 bases). The CDR3 runs 13 residues. Germline CDR1 is MNHNS and CDR2 is SASEGT. V lost 0 bases and J 4 bases, leaving 6 bases between the germline ends. The CDR3 reads CASSEAGGTEAFF. The CDR3 nucleotides read TGTGCCAGCAGTGAAGCCGGGGGCACTGAAGCTTTCTTT.

As DNA, the CDR3 is TGCAGCGCTAGCACAGGGGCCACCGGGGAGCTGTTTTTT. This translates into CSASTGATGELFF. This chain links TRBV29-1 with TRBJ2-2; 7 bases match TRBD1. The V segment lost 7 bases and the J segment 4 bases; nucleotides outside the gene matches: 6. The CDR3 has 13 amino acids. Per germline, CDR1 SQVTM and CDR2 ANQGSEA.

The chain has TRBV27 and TRBJ1-2; 7 bases are shared with TRBD1. Germline CDR1 and CDR2: MNHEY and SMNVEV (reference sequence). The CDR3 loop spans 13 amino acids. Germline trimming cut 6 bases from V and 6 bases from J; bases unmatched to any gene: 7. The CDR3 coding sequence is TGTGCCAGCAGCGACAGGGTTGGGGATGGCTACACCTTC. Its translation: CASSDRVGDGYTF.

The chain links TRBV6-1 to TRBJ1-2; perhaps TRBD1 as D (5 bases). Germline loops: CDR1 MNHNS, CDR2 SASEGT. With 1 base removed from V and 8 bases from J, the gap between germline ends came to 14 bases. The CDR3 loop spans 14 amino acids. The DNA of the CDR3 is TGTGCCAGCAGTGAAGGGACCGGGACCGAGGGCTACACCTTC. Residues: CASSEGTGTEGYTF.

The chain recombines TRBV2 with TRBJ2-3, with D unresolved. Germline V gene sequence: CDR1 SNHLY, CDR2 FYNNEI. V dropped 8 bases and J dropped 0 bases, with 21 bases sitting between them. The CDR3 runs 17 residues. CDR3: CASLEPRPQTSTDTQYF. In DNA, the CDR3 is TGTGCCAGCTTAGAGCCCAGGCCGCAAACTAGCACAGATACGCAGTATTTT.

The CDR3 region has the DNA TGTGCCAGCAGTTACGGCAGGGACCTTTCTGGAAACACCATATATTTT. Protein product: CASSYGRDLSGNTIYF. V usage is TRBV6-5 and J usage is TRBJ1-3; maybe TRBD1 (5 bases). The CDR3 has 16 residues. Germline values: CDR1 MNHEY, CDR2 SVGAGI. V dropped 2 bases and J dropped 1 base, with 12 bases sitting between them.

This sequence joins TRBV29-1 and TRBJ2-3, with D possibly TRBD2 on 6 matching bases. V was trimmed by 8 bases and J by 0 bases, leaving 9 bases between them. The CDR3 spans 12 residues. Germline V gene data show CDR1 as SQVTM and CDR2 as ANQGSEA. The CDR3 reads CSMSGSTDTQYF. The CDR3 DNA reads TGCAGCATGAGCGGGAGCACAGATACGCAGTATTTT.